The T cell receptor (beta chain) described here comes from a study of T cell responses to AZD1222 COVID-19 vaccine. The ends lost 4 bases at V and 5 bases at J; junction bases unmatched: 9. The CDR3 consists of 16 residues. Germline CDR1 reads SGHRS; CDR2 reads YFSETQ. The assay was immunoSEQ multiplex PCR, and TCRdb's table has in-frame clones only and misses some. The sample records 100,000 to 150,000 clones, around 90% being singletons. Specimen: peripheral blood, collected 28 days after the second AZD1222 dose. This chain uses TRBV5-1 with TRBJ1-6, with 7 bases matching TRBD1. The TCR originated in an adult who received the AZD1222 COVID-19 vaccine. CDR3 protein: CASSGGTDPNNSPLHF. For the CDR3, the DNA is TGCGCCAGCAGCGGAGGGACAGACCCGAATAATTCACCCCTCCACTTT.